This TCR beta chain was recovered during a study of T cell responses to AZD1222 COVID-19 vaccine. Data came from immunoSEQ multiplex PCR; TCRdb stores just in-frame clones and leaves some out. The data show fewer than 200,000 clones, more than 80% seen once. The study, taken as a whole, reports: Spike-wide coverage was observed for vaccine-associated CD4 TCRs, with dominant responses at 160-218 and 743-854. Repertoire samples came only from after the peak T cell response. Clonal diversity was possibly underestimated, and white British individuals and females predominated among donors.

As for this clone: What it recognizes is unknown.

V was trimmed by 3 bases and J by 0 bases, leaving 8 bases between them. Germline-derived CDR1 and CDR2 are KGHSH and LQKENI. This CDR3 contains 14 residues. The gene calls are TRBV18 and TRBJ1-1; no clear D gene. The TCR sequence derives from an adult who received the MenACWY meningococcal vaccine as a control. The sample here was peripheral blood, taken 28 days after the second dose of the MenACWY control vaccine. CDR3 residues: CASSPRRVNTEAFF. The CDR3 region has the DNA TGTGCCAGCTCACCGAGGAGGGTGAACACTGAAGCTTTCTTT.